This is a list of T cell receptor beta chains from one sample in a study of T cells expressing NK-cell markers. TCRdb re-called the 5' RACE reads and catalogs CDR3 proteins one per entry, DNA excluded. The sample has 150,000 to 170,000 distinct CDR3 sequences, and its top ten clones hold 37%. The sample was blood T cells: a sorted CD56 or NKG2C T cell subset, CD4+ or CD8+ T cells, or bulk PBMC T cells (not recorded which). These receptors all stem from a woman between 45 and 65 years old in good health. Each CDR3 is given with its conserved first and last residue.

V: TRBV20-1
J: TRBJ2-5
CDR3: CSARDVDSGKETQYF

V: TRBV7-8
J: TRBJ1-4
CDR3: CASSSGDRENEKLFF

V: TRBV2
J: TRBJ1-1
CDR3: CASSVSGVDTEAFF

V: TRBV3-1
J: TRBJ2-7
CDR3: CAAASSYEQYF

V: TRBV12-3/TRBV12-4
J: TRBJ2-1
CDR3: CASRAGAPKQFF

V: TRBV10-3
J: TRBJ2-2
CDR3: CAISARADTGELFF

V: TRBV11-2
J: TRBJ2-1
CDR3: CASSLDHGLAGGYNEQFF

V: TRBV2
J: TRBJ2-2
CDR3: CASPQDTGELFF

V: TRBV20-1
J: TRBJ2-1
CDR3: CSAWEGLEQFF

V: TRBV9
J: TRBJ2-5
CDR3: CASSVGQAGLGETQYF

V: TRBV10-2
J: TRBJ1-5
CDR3: CASSDLQESNQPQHF

V: TRBV20-1
J: TRBJ2-5
CDR3: CSASHPVIQETQYF

V: TRBV27
J: TRBJ2-3
CDR3: CASSWYQGDDTQYF

V: TRBV3-1
J: TRBJ1-4
CDR3: CASSRWETTNEKLFF

V: TRBV9
J: TRBJ2-3
CDR3: CASSPPRTDTQYF

V: TRBV27
J: TRBJ2-7
CDR3: CASGSRVGSYEQYF

V: TRBV6-6
J: TRBJ2-1
CDR3: CASSLQGGRLPGDYNEQFF

V: TRBV12-3/TRBV12-4
J: TRBJ1-5
CDR3: CASRSEQGEQPQHF

V: TRBV30
J: TRBJ2-1
CDR3: CAWSVLGVWYNEQFF

V: TRBV9
J: TRBJ2-1
CDR3: CASSVATRGSSYNEQFF

V: TRBV4-2
J: TRBJ2-3
CDR3: CASSQSSTSATDTQYF

V: TRBV5-1
J: TRBJ1-3
CDR3: CASSLTRMGNTIYF

V: TRBV10-3
J: TRBJ2-3
CDR3: CAISESNGRGTDTQYF

V: TRBV6-5
J: TRBJ2-7
CDR3: CASSYARGLEQYF

V: TRBV11-2
J: TRBJ2-5
CDR3: CASSSGAPQETQYF

V: TRBV12-3/TRBV12-4
J: TRBJ1-1
CDR3: CASSPGTFMNTEAFF

V: TRBV6-2/TRBV6-3
J: TRBJ2-1
CDR3: CASREGQGVGNEQFF

V: TRBV20-1
J: TRBJ2-7
CDR3: CSARASGHSYEQYF

V: TRBV6-1
J: TRBJ2-2
CDR3: CASSEARWRFNTGELFF

V: TRBV6-5
J: TRBJ2-3
CDR3: CASSYLVADRSTDTQYF

V: TRBV7-3
J: TRBJ2-3
CDR3: CASSIGTGWPDTQYF

V: TRBV14
J: TRBJ2-1
CDR3: CASSNPRQGRKGNEQFF

V: TRBV11-3
J: TRBJ2-2
CDR3: CASSFSGGLGELFF

V: TRBV3-1
J: TRBJ2-1
CDR3: CASSQDGTSGFYEQFF

V: TRBV3-1
J: TRBJ2-1
CDR3: CASSHLALGRTSPSSYNEQFF